This T cell receptor beta chain came from a study of shared clonotypes between healthy human individuals. Points on this clone: Its antigen is not known.

CDR1 SQVTM and CDR2 ANQGSEA come from the germline V gene. The CDR3 consists of 15 residues. Trimming removed 7 bases from V and 0 bases from J, with 17 bases in between. Whole-study results and caveats: Estimated clonotype richness was generally higher in naive than memory subsets. Only blood samples were collected, and tissue repertoires likely differ.

Deep-level settings were used for running the assay. Genomic DNA of every subset was divided equally among multiple immunoSEQ plates. The repertoire was sequenced with immunoSEQ multiplex PCR; TCRdb's copy has only in-frame clones and lacks some. This sample has some 2,100,000 clones, with 95% found just once. This sequence joins TRBV29-1 and TRBJ2-3; the D gene could be TRBD1 or TRBD2 (6 bases each). This clonotype was obtained from a man between 18 and 29 years old in good health. Material for sequencing was naive CD4+ T cells sorted from blood. Subset reported: CD45RA+ positively selected. This CDR3 reads CSGPFRGDSTDTQYF. The DNA of the CDR3 is TGCAGCGGTCCCTTTAGGGGGGATAGCACAGATACGCAGTATTTT.